The 10 T cell receptor beta chains below come from one sample, sequenced in a study of T-cell memory formation after mild COVID-19. MiXCR was run by TCRdb on the 5' RACE reads, yielding one entry per CDR3 protein. The table shows 470,000 or so distinct CDR3 sequences, with around 18% occurring only once. Sequences were obtained from PBMCs or a T cell subset sorted from them (not recorded which). The source of these receptors is an adult woman who had mild COVID-19 (a few samples of this study predate the infection). Cell type and time point are not known.

This clonotype was seen a few times. The chain's CDR3 is CASSLGRSEGPNEQYF. The CDR3 nucleotides are TGTGCCAGCAGCTTAGGAAGATCCGAGGGACCTAACGAGCAGTACTTC. J is TRBJ2-7 and V is TRBV7-9; D may be TRBD1 or TRBD2 (5 bases each). The CDR3 spans 16 residues. The V and J ends lost 1 base and 5 bases respectively, with 18 bases between them. Germline V lookup: CDR1 SEHNR, CDR2 FQNEAQ (reference sequence).

This clonotype was counted a few times. This chain links TRBV7-9 with TRBJ1-2, with 7 bases lining up with TRBD1. From germline, CDR1 is SEHNR and CDR2 FQNEAQ (reference sequence). The CDR3 totals 15 residues. V shed 0 bases and J 3 bases; nucleotides not matched to a gene: 4. The CDR3, as DNA: TGTGCCAGCAGCTTAGCCTGGGACAGTCACTATGGCTACACCTTC. This sequence encodes CASSLAWDSHYGYTF.

V is TRBV15 and J is TRBJ2-7; D not certain. V was clipped by 0 bases and J by 4 bases, with 16 bases between them. This CDR3 contains 16 residues. Looked up from germline, CDR1 is LNHNV and CDR2 is YYDKDF (reference sequence). CDR3 nucleotides: TGTGCCACCAGCAGAGATGTTGCAGCCGCCGGATACGAGCAGTACTTC. Its translation is CATSRDVAAAGYEQYF.

This clonotype was detected a few times. The chain combines TRBV7-9 with TRBJ2-7, with 7 bases that match TRBD2. Germline assignment: CDR1 SEHNR and CDR2 FQNEAQ (reference sequence). Trimming cost V 4 bases and J 6 bases; bases outside gene matches: 12. This CDR3 has 15 residues. Here the CDR3 DNA reads TGTGCCAGCAGCTCCCGGACTAGAATCCCAGGCGAGCAGTACTTC. Amino acid sequence: CASSSRTRIPGEQYF. Based on the CDR3 plus reference TRBV7-9 and TRBJ2-7, the full variable domain is DTGVSQNPRHKITKRGQNVTFRCDPISEHNRLYWYRQTLGQGPEFLTYFQNEAQLEKSRLLSDRFSAERPKGSFSTLEIQRTEQGDSAMYLCASSSRTRIPGEQYFGPGTRLTVT.

In its sample, this clonotype was seen a few times. The rearrangement links TRBV9 to TRBJ1-5, with a possible D match to TRBD1 (6 bases). Looked up from germline, CDR1 is SGDLS and CDR2 is YYNGEE. Trimming left V 4 bases short and J 7 bases short, with 18 bases between. The CDR3 has 15 amino acids. The CDR3 loop is CASSLNAGAGQPQHF. The CDR3 DNA sequence: TGTGCCAGCAGCCTCAACGCGGGGGCAGGCCAGCCCCAGCATTTT.

This clonotype has a handful of counts. The chain couples TRBV7-9 to TRBJ2-7; 10 bases are a match to TRBD1. CDR3 length: 15 residues. V lost 5 bases and J lost 4; bases outside the gene matches: 8. Germline CDR1 and CDR2: SEHNR and FQNEAQ (reference sequence). The chain's CDR3 is CASSPGQGVVYEQYF. The CDR3 region has the DNA TGTGCCAGCAGCCCAGGACAGGGGGTCGTGTACGAGCAGTACTTC.

The V and J genes are TRBV20-1 and TRBJ2-7; TRBD2 matches at 8 bases. Unmatched junction bases numbered 7, after V lost 3 bases and J lost 6 bases. CDR1 and CDR2 from the germline V gene are DFQATT and SNEGSKA (reference sequence). The CDR3 has 13 amino acids. CDR3: CSASRRGGGEQYF. CDR3 coding DNA: TGCAGTGCTAGCCGACGGGGGGGCGGCGAGCAGTACTTC.

The chain has TRBV7-2 and TRBJ1-2; the D gene is possibly TRBD1 (5 bases). V shed 0 bases and J shed 3 bases, with 14 bases lying between them. CDR3 length equals 16 residues. Germline CDR1 is SGHTA and CDR2 is FQGNSA. The CDR3 protein is CASSLAGLDTYYGYTF. CDR3 coding DNA: TGTGCCAGCAGCTTAGCCGGATTGGACACCTACTATGGCTACACCTTC.

This clonotype has only a few counts. The chain uses TRBV29-1 and TRBJ1-1; tentative D call: TRBD1 (6 bases). Looked up from germline, CDR1 is SQVTM and CDR2 is ANQGSEA. Trimming stripped 6 bases from V and 4 bases from J, with 9 bases between. The CDR3 is made up of 11 amino acids. As DNA, the CDR3 is TGCAGCGTACCACAGGGCACTGAAGCTTTCTTT. Translated: CSVPQGTEAFF.

This clonotype has only a few counts. The CDR3 loop is CSARDSGTTDTQYF. Written as DNA, the CDR3 is TGCAGTGCTAGGGATAGCGGGACCACAGATACGCAGTATTTT. The chain joins TRBV20-1 to TRBJ2-3; 8 bases line up with TRBD2. Germline CDR1 and CDR2: DFQATT and SNEGSKA (reference sequence). The length of the CDR3 is 14 residues. V was clipped by 3 bases and J by 2 bases; unmatched bases: 4.